The 24 T cell receptor beta chains given below trace back to one sample, sequenced in a study of blood T cell repertoires in COVID-19. Sequencing used immunoSEQ multiplex PCR; TCRdb keeps in-frame clones, though not all of them. The sample has over 90,000 clones; about 86% are singletons. The sample consisted of peripheral blood. These receptors came from a woman aged 55-70 years in a cohort sampled during active or convalescent COVID-19.

The V and J genes are TRBV6-5 and TRBJ1-2; D gene ambiguous. In germline, CDR1 is MNHEY, CDR2 SVGAGI. Trimming took 7 bases from V and 4 from J, leaving 16 bases between them. This CDR3 has 14 amino acids. The CDR3 DNA follows: TGTGCCAGCACCTCATTTCGGGGTTCCTATGGCTACACCTTC. This codes for CASTSFRGSYGYTF.

The chain uses TRBV5-5 and TRBJ2-7; 10 nucleotides line up with TRBD1. Per germline, CDR1 SGHKS and CDR2 YYEKEE (reference sequence). CDR3 size: 15 residues. V dropped 0 bases and J dropped 6; count of bases not matched to a gene: 6. The CDR3 here is CASSLGTGGSVEQYF. The CDR3 nucleotides read TGTGCCAGCAGCTTGGGGACAGGGGGATCCGTCGAGCAGTACTTC.

The rearrangement links TRBV9 to TRBJ2-3, with D possibly matching TRBD2 (6 bases). V lost 2 bases to trimming and J lost 1 base, with 11 bases between them. CDR1 is SGDLS, CDR2 YYNGEE, per germline. The CDR3 has 15 amino acids. CDR3 nucleotide sequence: TGTGCCAGCAGCGTCGGGGGAGTAGGCACAGATACGCAGTATTTT. Translating it yields CASSVGGVGTDTQYF.

The gene calls are TRBV3-1 (or the pseudogene TRBV3-2) and TRBJ1-1; a possible D gene is TRBD1 (5 bases). Trimming took off 1 base at V and 0 bases at J, with 6 bases between the two ends. Germline assignment: CDR1 LGHDT and CDR2 YNNKEL (reference sequence). The CDR3 extends over 14 amino acids. CDR3 residues: CASSQGQLNTEAFF. CDR3 sequence (DNA): TGTGCCAGCAGCCAAGGACAGTTGAACACTGAAGCTTTCTTT.

In this sample, this clone turned up once. J is TRBJ2-1 and V is TRBV6-5; D is perhaps TRBD2 (6 bases). The CDR3 loop spans 13 amino acids. V lost 6 bases and J 5 bases, leaving 11 bases between the germline ends. Germline lookup yields CDR1 MNHEY and CDR2 SVGAGI. The CDR3 bases are TGTGCCAGCAGAGGAGGGGTGGACAATGAGCAGTTCTTC. Translating it yields CASRGGVDNEQFF.

V usage is TRBV2 and J usage is TRBJ2-3; 8 nucleotides agree with TRBD1. V dropped 6 bases and J dropped 1; count of bases not matched to a gene: 6. Germline V lookup: CDR1 SNHLY, CDR2 FYNNEI. The CDR3 loop spans 15 amino acids. As DNA, the CDR3 is TGTGCCAGCAGGGACAGGGATTGGGGCACAGATACGCAGTATTTT. It translates to CASRDRDWGTDTQYF. The complete variable domain, with remaining parts taken from reference TRBV2 and TRBJ2-3, reads EPEVTQTPSHQVTQMGQEVILRCVPISNHLYFYWYRQILGQKVEFLVSFYNNEISEKSEIFDDQFSVERPDGSNFTLKIRSTKLEDSAMYFCASRDRDWGTDTQYFGPGTRLTVL.

In this sample, this clone turned up a few times. The J gene is TRBJ1-5, the V gene TRBV4-1; 7 positions agree with TRBD1. V lost 4 bases and J lost 1; bases outside the gene matches: 1. This CDR3 is built from 14 residues. CDR1 and CDR2 (germline): MGHRA, YSYEKL. The CDR3 DNA is TGCGCCAGCAGCCCAGGGGGGAGCAATCAGCCCCAGCATTTT. Translating it yields CASSPGGSNQPQHF.

The chain combines TRBV2 with TRBJ2-3; D is unclear. Trimming cost V 5 bases and J 0 bases, with 6 bases left between them. The germline CDR1 and CDR2 sequences are SNHLY and FYNNEI. The CDR3 loop spans 13 amino acids. The CDR3 here is CASSPESTDTQYF. In DNA form, the CDR3 reads TGTGCCAGCAGTCCCGAGAGCACAGATACGCAGTATTTT.

The chain is built from TRBV19 and TRBJ1-5; perhaps TRBD1 as D (6 bases). V shed 8 bases and J shed 0 bases, with 14 bases lying between them. The CDR3 extends over 15 amino acids. Germline CDR1 and CDR2: LNHDA and SQIVND (reference sequence). This chain's CDR3 is CASQTGTRSNQPQHF. The CDR3 nucleotides are TGTGCCAGTCAAACAGGGACCCGTAGCAATCAGCCCCAGCATTTT.

This sequence joins TRBV5-1 and TRBJ2-5, with TRBD2 identical over 10 bases. This CDR3 has 15 residues. The V gene's germline CDR1 is SGHRS and CDR2 YFSETQ. Trimming took 0 bases from V and 5 from J; bases not matched to a gene: 4. CDR3 DNA: TGCGCCAGCAGCTTGGGAGGACTAGCGGATGAGACCCAGTACTTC. This sequence encodes CASSLGGLADETQYF.

This rearrangement joins TRBV13 to TRBJ1-3, with a weak D call TRBD1 (6 bases). The ends were cut back, 1 base at V and 0 bases at J, with 7 bases in the middle. Germline V gene data show CDR1 as PRHDT and CDR2 as FYEKMQ (reference sequence). This CDR3 contains 15 residues. The CDR3 DNA follows: TGTGCCAGCAGCTTAGAACAGGGCTCTGGAAACACCATATATTTT. Translating it yields CASSLEQGSGNTIYF.

The V call is TRBV5-4, the J call TRBJ2-2, with D perhaps TRBD1 (5 bases). Trimming removed 1 base from V and 3 bases from J, with 10 bases in between. Germline V gene data show CDR1 as SGHNT and CDR2 as YYREEE (reference sequence). The CDR3 totals 15 residues. The CDR3 loop is CASSLTGADTGELFF. The CDR3 DNA reads TGTGCCAGCAGCTTGACAGGCGCGGACACCGGGGAGCTGTTTTTT. Based on the CDR3 plus reference TRBV5-4 and TRBJ2-2, the full variable domain is ETGVTQSPTHLIKTRGQQVTLRCSSQSGHNTVSWYQQALGQGPQFIFQYYREEENGRGNFPPRFSGLQFPNYSSELNVNALELDDSALYLCASSLTGADTGELFFGEGSRLTVL.

This clone appeared a single time. This rearrangement joins TRBV9 to TRBJ2-5, with a tentative D call TRBD2 (5 bases). From germline, CDR1 is SGDLS and CDR2 YYNGEE. V was clipped by 3 bases and J by 4 bases, with 10 bases between them. The CDR3 totals 13 residues. The CDR3 here is CASSEGSLETQYF. CDR3 coding DNA: TGTGCCAGCAGCGAAGGGAGTTTAGAGACCCAGTACTTC.

The J gene is TRBJ1-2, the V gene TRBV28; no definite D call. The CDR3 consists of 15 residues. V shed 6 bases and J shed 0 bases, with 14 bases lying between them. The germline V gene has CDR1 MDHEN and CDR2 SYDVKM. CDR3 residues: CASRPPSLTNYGYTF. CDR3 coding DNA: TGTGCCAGCAGGCCTCCCAGTCTCACTAACTATGGCTACACCTTC.

The chain links TRBV10-3 to TRBJ1-2; D gene uncertain. Trimming removed 0 bases at V and 0 bases at J, with 5 bases between. Germline CDR1 and CDR2: ENHRY and SYGVKD. This CDR3 region has 14 residues. The CDR3 region is CAISESETNYGYTF. CDR3 nucleotide sequence: TGTGCCATCAGTGAGTCTGAGACTAACTATGGCTACACCTTC.

On this clone itself: At one boundary the junction diverges from the germline segment, which might be a read error. V and J are TRBV24-1 and TRBJ2-3; D uncertain. Germline CDR1 and CDR2: KGHDR and SFDVKD. The CDR3 length is 15 residues. This CDR3 is CATSDVLPSTDTQYF. Written as DNA, the CDR3 is TGTGCCACCAGTGACGTCCTTCCAAGCACCGATACGCAGTATTTT.

The chain employs TRBV4-1 and TRBJ2-1, with no clear D. Trimming took 0 bases from V and 13 from J, leaving 13 bases between them. Germline CDR1 MGHRA, CDR2 YSYEKL. This CDR3 is built from 13 residues. Here the CDR3 reads CASSQEATGDQFF. As DNA, the CDR3 is TGCGCCAGCAGCCAAGAAGCGACCGGAGATCAGTTCTTC.

The V call is TRBV11-1, the J call TRBJ1-1; D call uncertain. CDR1 is SGHAT and CDR2 is FQDESV in the germline V gene (reference sequence). Between the trimmed V and J ends, which lost 5 bases and 1 base, there was a span of 14 bases. This CDR3 has 15 residues. The CDR3 region has the DNA TGTGCCAGCAGCCCAACAGACGACCGGAACACTGAAGCTTTCTTT. Translating it yields CASSPTDDRNTEAFF.

The count of this clone is one. One junction end does not reproduce the germline sequence, and a read error may be involved. The chain is built from TRBV6-1 and TRBJ1-6; TRBD1 matches 7 bases. In germline, CDR1 is MNHNS, CDR2 SASEGT. The CDR3 is 13 amino acids. CDR3: CASSEERTGVGVF. The CDR3 DNA reads TGTGCCAGCAGTGAAGAGCGTACAGGGGTCGGGGTTTTC.

The chain joins TRBV5-1 to TRBJ2-7, with 7 nucleotides matching TRBD2. This CDR3 has 16 amino acids. The ends lost 4 bases at V and 0 bases at J; junction bases unmatched: 10. Germline CDR1 and CDR2: SGHRS and YFSETQ. The CDR3 DNA is TGCGCCAGCAGCCGCGCCCGGGGAGGGGACTCCTACGAGCAGTACTTC. It codes for CASSRARGGDSYEQYF.

The V gene is TRBV15, the J gene TRBJ1-1; a weak D match, TRBD1 (6 bases). CDR1 is LNHNV and CDR2 is YYDKDF in the germline V gene (reference sequence). The V end lost 0 bases, the J end lost 5 bases, and 19 bases lay between the germline ends. The CDR3 spans 17 residues. CDR3 nucleotide sequence: TGTGCCACCAGCAGAGATTTGATCACAGGGAGTCGTACTGAAGCTTTCTTT. Its translation: CATSRDLITGSRTEAFF. The whole variable domain, remainder taken from reference TRBV15 and TRBJ1-1, is DAMVIQNPRYQVTQFGKPVTLSCSQTLNHNVMYWYQQKSSQAPKLLFHYYDKDFNNEADTPDNFQSRRPNTSFCFLDIRSPGLGDTAMYLCATSRDLITGSRTEAFFGQGTRLTVV.

The chain links TRBV5-1 to TRBJ2-5; D is unclear. There are 15 residues in the CDR3. Germline V gene data show CDR1 as SGHRS and CDR2 as YFSETQ. V shed 7 bases and J shed 1 base, with 17 bases lying between them. The CDR3 reads CASRPWARLQETQYF. The DNA of the CDR3 is TGCGCCAGCCGACCGTGGGCGCGCCTCCAAGAGACCCAGTACTTC.

The V gene is TRBV7-8, the J gene TRBJ2-3, with 12 bases that match TRBD2. Germline V gene lookup returns CDR1 SGHVS and CDR2 FQNEAQ. Trimming at V came to 2 bases and at J to 5 bases, leaving 8 bases not matched to a gene. The CDR3 is 17 residues long. The CDR3 reads CASSLQASGRAGDTQYF. The CDR3 coding sequence is TGTGCCAGCAGCTTACAGGCTAGCGGGAGGGCTGGAGATACGCAGTATTTT. Full variable domain (remainder filled in from reference TRBV7-8 and TRBJ2-3): GAGVSQSPRYKVAKRGQDVALRCDPISGHVSLFWYQQALGQGPEFLTYFQNEAQLDKSGLPSDRFFAERPEGSVSTLKIQRTQQEDSAVYLCASSLQASGRAGDTQYFGPGTRLTVL.

The rearrangement uses TRBV14 and TRBJ1-4; TRBD1 aligns across 8 bases. With V trimmed by 3 bases and J by 8 bases, 11 bases remained unmatched. This CDR3 region has 16 residues. Per germline, CDR1 SGHDN and CDR2 FVKESK. The CDR3 region is CASSHLDRGGGEKLFF. CDR3 bases: TGTGCCAGCAGCCACCTTGACAGGGGCGGTGGAGAAAAACTGTTTTTT.